Sequencing of this TCR beta chain was carried out in a study of cytomegalovirus exposure and HLA in healthy donors. PCR involved 60 Vbeta and 13 Jbeta primers. Some clones are missing from TCRdb's copy, which holds only in-frame ones; the method was immunoSEQ multiplex PCR. Among about 150,000 clones listed, over 55% were seen once. The CDR3 contains 16 residues. Germline V gene lookup returns CDR1 SGHTS and CDR2 YDEGEE. V was cut by 4 bases and J by 2 bases, with 16 bases left in between. This receptor was identified in a man aged 40-50 years in good health and CMV-seronegative. Material: PBMCs. The chain couples TRBV5-8 to TRBJ1-5, with D maybe TRBD1 (6 bases). CDR3 protein: CASSPEQGLGNQPQHF. CDR3 in DNA: TGTGCCAGCAGCCCTGAACAGGGTCTGGGCAATCAGCCCCAGCATTTT.